Shown below are 10 T cell receptor beta chains from a single sample sequenced in a study of vaccination and CD4 T cells after COVID-19. For these TCRs, the target antigens are not known. An Oncomine TCR Beta short-read assay was used to sequence the DNA from cultured CD4+ T cells. A single record per CDR3 protein comes from TCRdb applying MiXCR to the PCR reads. This table holds 6,500 to 8,500 distinct CDR3 sequences, 74% found once. Stated treatment: approximately 9-day PBMC culture with coronavirus spike peptide pools or control peptides (ViraFEST assay). What was sequenced was CD4+ T cells from blood, cultured in vitro. These receptors all stem from a human donor who had recovered from COVID-19.

The chain joins TRBV27 to TRBJ1-1; 9 bases match TRBD1. The CDR3 has 16 amino acids. The V gene's germline CDR1 is MNHEY and CDR2 SMNVEV (reference sequence). V lost 6 bases to trimming and J lost 0 bases; unmatched junction nucleotides: 8. Written as DNA, the CDR3 is TGTGCCAGCAGACGTACAGGGGGCGGGTTGAACACTGAAGCTTTCTTT. Encoded protein: CASRRTGGGLNTEAFF.

In its sample, this clonotype ranks as large. This chain links TRBV7-2 with TRBJ2-2; a possible D gene is TRBD1 (5 bases). The CDR3 extends over 14 amino acids. Trimming took off 2 bases at V and 6 bases at J, with 10 bases between the two ends. CDR1 is SGHTA, CDR2 FQGNSA, per germline. CDR3 bases: TGTGCCAGCAGCTTAAAGGGGCGCCCCGGGGAGCTGTTTTTT. Its translation is CASSLKGRPGELFF.

This chain joins TRBV7-9 and TRBJ1-5, with TRBD1 matching over 7 bases. Losses at the gene ends were 3 bases for V and 2 bases for J; bases not matched to a gene: 1. Germline CDR1 is SEHNR and CDR2 is FQNEAQ (reference sequence). The CDR3 is made up of 14 amino acids. The CDR3 nucleotides are TGTGCCAGCAGCTTCGGACAGGGCAATCAGCCCCAGCATTTT. Translating it yields CASSFGQGNQPQHF.

This rearrangement joins TRBV27 to TRBJ1-5; 8 bases are a match to TRBD1. This CDR3 region has 17 residues. Germline V gives CDR1 MNHEY, CDR2 SMNVEV (reference sequence). V lost 5 bases, J lost 1 base, and 10 bases stayed unmatched. CDR3: CASSPGTGWRSNQPQHF. The CDR3 nucleotides are TGTGCCAGCAGTCCCGGGACAGGTTGGAGGAGCAATCAGCCCCAGCATTTT.

This clonotype is categorized as large (0.1 to 1%). The rearrangement joins TRBV20-1 to TRBJ2-7; a weak D match, TRBD2 (5 bases). V lost 3 bases to trimming and J lost 3 bases, with 18 bases between them. The CDR3 contains 15 residues. Germline CDR1 reads DFQATT; CDR2 reads SNEGSKA (reference sequence). The CDR3 DNA sequence: TGCAGTGCTAGTTTCGGGAATAGGGCTGACTACGAGCAGTACTTC. Translation: CSASFGNRADYEQYF.

This clonotype is judged large. J is TRBJ1-5 and V is TRBV20-1; perhaps TRBD1 as D (5 bases). This CDR3 has 12 amino acids. Germline values: CDR1 DFQATT, CDR2 SNEGSKA (reference sequence). Trimming pared 5 bases from V and 5 bases from J, leaving 10 bases between. The CDR3 DNA follows: TGCAGTGCTTTCGACAGAGATCAGCCCCAGCATTTT. It translates to CSAFDRDQPQHF.

V and J are TRBV7-2 and TRBJ2-5; 9 bases map to TRBD1. V lost 6 bases to trimming and J lost 0 bases; unmatched junction nucleotides: 8. The CDR3 covers 16 residues. Germline V gene lookup returns CDR1 SGHTA and CDR2 FQGNSA. The CDR3 spells CASSRTGTGYQETQYF. The CDR3 DNA follows: TGTGCCAGCAGTCGAACTGGGACAGGGTACCAAGAGACCCAGTACTTC.

The gene calls are TRBV7-9 and TRBJ2-5; 13 bases map to TRBD2. The J segment lost 5 bases and the V segment lost 7 bases, leaving 13 bases of the junction unmatched. There are 17 residues in the CDR3. Germline V lookup: CDR1 SEHNR, CDR2 FQNEAQ (reference sequence). CDR3 nucleotides: TGTGCCAGCAACCCGACGGGGGGACTAGCGGGAAGGGAGACCCAGTACTTC. Its protein product is CASNPTGGLAGRETQYF.

This clonotype turned up a few times. J is TRBJ2-5 and V is TRBV7-6; D perhaps matches TRBD2 (6 bases). The CDR3 contains 14 residues. Trimming took off 5 bases at V and 4 bases at J, with 14 bases between the two ends. Germline V gene data show CDR1 as SGHVS and CDR2 as FNYEAQ. CDR3 coding DNA: TGTGCCAGCAGCCCCCGACTAGTTGGAGAGACCCAGTACTTC. It codes for CASSPRLVGETQYF.

V usage is TRBV24-1 and J usage is TRBJ1-2, with D possibly matching TRBD1 (6 bases). Germline V gene lookup returns CDR1 KGHDR and CDR2 SFDVKD. V lost 4 bases and J 5 bases, leaving 16 bases between the germline ends. The CDR3 consists of 15 residues. CDR3 coding DNA: TGTGCCACCAGTGACCACAGGGTAGGAGGGTATGGCTACACCTTC. Residues: CATSDHRVGGYGYTF.